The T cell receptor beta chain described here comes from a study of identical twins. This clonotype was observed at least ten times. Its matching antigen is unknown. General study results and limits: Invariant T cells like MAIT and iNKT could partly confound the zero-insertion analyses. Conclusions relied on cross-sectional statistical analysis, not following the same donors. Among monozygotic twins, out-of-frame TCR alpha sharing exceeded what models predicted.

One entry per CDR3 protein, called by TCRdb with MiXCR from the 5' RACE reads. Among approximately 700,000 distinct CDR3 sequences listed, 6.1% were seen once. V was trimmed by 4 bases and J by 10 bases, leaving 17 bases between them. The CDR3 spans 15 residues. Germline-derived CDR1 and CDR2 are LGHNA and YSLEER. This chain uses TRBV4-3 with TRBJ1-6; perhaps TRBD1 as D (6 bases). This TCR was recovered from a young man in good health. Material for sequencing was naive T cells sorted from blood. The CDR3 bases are TGCGCCAGCAGCCCACGAACGACAGGAGTCTCACCCCTCCACTTT. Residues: CASSPRTTGVSPLHF.